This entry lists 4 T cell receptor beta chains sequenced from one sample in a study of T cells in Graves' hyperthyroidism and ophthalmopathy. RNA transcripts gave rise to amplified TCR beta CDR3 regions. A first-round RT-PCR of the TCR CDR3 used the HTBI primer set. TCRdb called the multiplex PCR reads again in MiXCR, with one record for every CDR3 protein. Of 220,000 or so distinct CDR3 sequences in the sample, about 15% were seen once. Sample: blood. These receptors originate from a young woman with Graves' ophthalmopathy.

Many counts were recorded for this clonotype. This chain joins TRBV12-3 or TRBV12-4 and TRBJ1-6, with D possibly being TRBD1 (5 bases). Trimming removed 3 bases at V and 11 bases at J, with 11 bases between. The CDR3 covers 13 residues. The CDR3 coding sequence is TGTGCCAGCAGTTTGGGGCCCGGCCCACCCCTCCACTTT. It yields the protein CASSLGPGPPLHF.

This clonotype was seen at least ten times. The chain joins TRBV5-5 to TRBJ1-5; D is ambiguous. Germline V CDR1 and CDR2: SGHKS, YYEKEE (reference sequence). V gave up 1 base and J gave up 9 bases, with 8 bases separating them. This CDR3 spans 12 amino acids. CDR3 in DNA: TGTGCCAGCAGCTTGCCCCAAGGGCCCCAGCATTTT. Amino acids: CASSLPQGPQHF. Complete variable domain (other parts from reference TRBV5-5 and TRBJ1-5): DAGVTQSPTHLIKTRGQQVTLRCSPISGHKSVSWYQQVLGQGPQFIFQYYEKEERGRGNFPDRFSARQFPNYSSELNVNALLLGDSALYLCASSLPQGPQHFGDGTRLSIL.

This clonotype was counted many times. This CDR3 reads CASSFSGATEAFF. The CDR3 bases are TGTGCCAGCAGCTTCTCCGGGGCCACTGAAGCTTTCTTT. V is TRBV7-3 and J is TRBJ1-1, with D perhaps matching TRBD1 (5 bases). Trimming left V 3 bases short and J 4 bases short, with 9 bases between. Per the germline V gene, CDR1 is SGHTA and CDR2 is FQGTGA. This CDR3 has 13 residues.

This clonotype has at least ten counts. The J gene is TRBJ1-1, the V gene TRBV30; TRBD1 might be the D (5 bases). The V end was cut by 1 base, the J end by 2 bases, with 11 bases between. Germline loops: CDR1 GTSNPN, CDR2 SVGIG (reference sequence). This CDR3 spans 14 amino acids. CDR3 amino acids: CAWSAWDSNTEAFF. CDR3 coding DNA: TGTGCCTGGAGTGCCTGGGACTCCAACACTGAAGCTTTCTTT. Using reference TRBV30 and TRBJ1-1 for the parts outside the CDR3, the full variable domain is SQTIHQWPATLVQPVGSPLSLECTVEGTSNPNLYWYRQAAGRGLQLLFYSVGIGQISSEVPQNLSASRPQDRQFILSSKKLLLSDSGFYLCAWSAWDSNTEAFFGQGTRLTVV.